This T cell receptor beta chain was recovered during a study of shared clonotypes between healthy human individuals. Overall study results and limits: Naive subsets generally had larger estimated richness than memory subsets.

The length of the CDR3 is 14 residues. The J segment lost 7 bases and the V segment lost 4 bases, leaving 9 bases of the junction unmatched. Germline lookup yields CDR1 SGHNT and CDR2 YYREEE (reference sequence). Naive-designated CD8 cells lacked CD45RO, were positively enriched for CCR7, and omitted terminally differentiated effector memory CD45RA+ cells. Of note for this clone: The antigen is undetermined.

TCRdb's table, derived via immunoSEQ multiplex PCR, lists solely in-frame clones and lacks some. The sample carries approximately 740,000 clones, 85% to 95% recorded once. This receptor was identified in a young man in good health. The sample taken for sequencing was naive CD8+ T cells sorted from blood. J is TRBJ2-7 and V is TRBV5-4; 9 bases are shared with TRBD1. The CDR3 sequence is CASSGSGTGREQYF. The CDR3 nucleotides are TGTGCCAGCAGCGGATCCGGGACAGGGAGAGAGCAGTACTTC.